Below, 15 T cell receptor beta chains from the same sample are listed, as sequenced in a study of blood T cells in healthy people across ages. Alongside a J-beta primer mix, a sample-barcoded 5' primer served in a second PCR lasting about 7 to 11 cycles. TCRdb passed the 5' RACE reads through MiXCR, listing each CDR3 protein once. Here the sample spans some 1.4 million distinct CDR3 sequences, about 40% being singletons. The sequenced sample consisted of blood. Source of these receptors: a woman between 18 and 29 years old in good health.

The chain is built from TRBV6-1 and TRBJ1-5; a possible D gene is TRBD1 (5 bases). Trimming took 7 bases from V and 7 from J, leaving 23 bases between them. The V gene's germline CDR1 is MNHNS and CDR2 SASEGT. The CDR3 runs to 16 residues. The CDR3 reads CASIPQGRQIGQPQHF. DNA of the CDR3: TGTGCCAGCATCCCCCAGGGAAGACAGATCGGACAGCCCCAGCATTTT.

The V gene is TRBV3-1, the J gene TRBJ2-3; 14 nucleotides match TRBD2. The CDR3 spans 22 residues. V shed 2 bases, J shed 0 bases, and the junction held 16 bases outside the gene matches. CDR1 LGHDT and CDR2 YNNKEL come from the germline V gene (reference sequence). The CDR3 loop is CASSQKPRLAGGPRPSTDTQYF. DNA of the CDR3: TGTGCCAGCAGCCAAAAGCCCCGACTAGCGGGGGGGCCCCGGCCTAGCACAGATACGCAGTATTTT.

J is TRBJ2-1 and V is TRBV4-1, with 8 bases identical to TRBD2. CDR1 and CDR2 from the germline V gene are MGHRA and YSYEKL. Trimming removed 11 bases from V and 6 bases from J; junction bases left unmatched: 6. The CDR3 is 12 amino acids. The CDR3 loop reads CASGLAFNEQFF. The CDR3 DNA reads TGCGCCTCCGGACTAGCTTTCAATGAGCAGTTCTTC.

The CDR3 DNA is TGTGCCAGCAGAAAACGGACAGGGTGGAGCACTGAAGCTTTCTTT. The encoded protein is CASRKRTGWSTEAFF. V gene TRBV6-5 combines with J gene TRBJ1-1; 8 bases are shared with TRBD1. V gave up 6 bases and J gave up 4 bases; unmatched junction bases: 10. Germline V gene data show CDR1 as MNHEY and CDR2 as SVGAGI. The CDR3 covers 15 residues.

The chain recombines TRBV5-1 with TRBJ1-2, with D perhaps TRBD1 (5 bases). The CDR3 contains 16 residues. CDR1 is SGHRS, CDR2 YFSETQ, per germline. Deletions cut 4 bases from V and 1 base from J, with 17 bases between. The CDR3 region is CASSPGWGSSNYGYTF. The CDR3 DNA reads TGCGCCAGCAGCCCGGGCTGGGGGTCGAGTAACTATGGCTACACCTTC.

This clonotype occurred a few times. This rearrangement joins TRBV25-1 to TRBJ1-6, with a weak D call TRBD1 (5 bases). CDR1 MGHDK and CDR2 SYGVNS come from the germline V gene. V was pared by 8 bases and J by 15 bases, with 23 bases between. This CDR3 has 14 amino acids. The CDR3 is CASSAHGGTGLLHF. The CDR3 bases are TGTGCCAGCTCCGCCCACGGCGGGACGGGCCTCCTCCACTTT.

Only a few counts were recorded for this clonotype. V is TRBV7-2 and J is TRBJ2-7, with TRBD2 as a possible D gene (6 bases). The V and J ends lost 3 bases and 1 base respectively, with 13 bases between them. Germline V lookup: CDR1 SGHTA, CDR2 FQGNSA. CDR3 length: 15 residues. For the CDR3, the DNA is TGTGCCAGCAGCTTTATAGCGGACCCTTCCTACGAGCAGTACTTC. It yields the protein CASSFIADPSYEQYF.

This rearrangement joins TRBV20-1 to TRBJ1-2, with D uncertain. This CDR3 spans 10 amino acids. V was cut by 2 bases and J by 7 bases, with 5 bases left in between. Germline loops: CDR1 DFQATT, CDR2 SNEGSKA (reference sequence). The CDR3 sequence: CSARTAGYTF. CDR3 in DNA: TGCAGTGCTAGAACCGCTGGCTACACCTTC.

The CDR3 nucleotides are TGCAGTGCAGGGAACACTAATTCACCCCTCCACTTT. Residues: CSAGNTNSPLHF. The V gene is TRBV20-1, the J gene TRBJ1-6, with D hard to call. The CDR3 contains 12 residues. In germline, CDR1 is DFQATT, CDR2 SNEGSKA (reference sequence). V was pared by 6 bases and J by 6 bases, with 9 bases between.

This rearrangement joins TRBV12-3 or TRBV12-4 to TRBJ2-3; D is unclear. This CDR3 has 14 amino acids. V shed 5 bases and J shed 2 bases, with 11 bases lying between them. CDR3 protein: CASSARANTDTQYF. In DNA form, the CDR3 reads TGTGCCAGCAGTGCCCGGGCCAACACAGATACGCAGTATTTT.

V is TRBV27 and J is TRBJ2-7, with TRBD1 matching 10 bases. Germline CDR1 is MNHEY and CDR2 is SMNVEV (reference sequence). The CDR3 covers 15 residues. V shed 6 bases, J shed 7 bases, and the junction held 12 bases outside the gene matches. The CDR3 spells CASRKGQGSNNEQYF. In DNA, the CDR3 is TGTGCCAGCAGAAAGGGACAGGGGTCGAACAATGAGCAGTACTTC.

This clonotype was detected once. The chain couples TRBV18 to TRBJ2-4; D remains unclear. The end of the DNA aligns better with TRBJ2-7, so the J call may be wrong. The CDR3 runs 13 residues. Germline CDR1 is KGHSH and CDR2 is LQKENI. CDR3 sequence reads: CASSPIYSYEQYF. The CDR3 DNA sequence: TGTGCCAGCTCACCCATTTACAGTTACGAGCAGTACTTC.

The chain couples TRBV20-1 to TRBJ2-3; the D is unclear. In germline, CDR1 is DFQATT, CDR2 SNEGSKA (reference sequence). The CDR3 is made up of 14 amino acids. Trimming shortened V by 7 bases and J by 3 bases, and 17 bases separated the two germline ends. This CDR3 is CSVTTDVWTDTQYF. CDR3 nucleotide sequence: TGCAGTGTTACAACGGATGTGTGGACAGATACGCAGTATTTT.

Here the CDR3 DNA reads TGTACCAGCAGTTTTACGAACGGGGGGGAGCAGTACTTC. Protein sequence: CTSSFTNGGEQYF. The chain links TRBV7-2 to TRBJ2-7; 7 positions match TRBD2. Germline CDR1 is SGHTA and CDR2 is FQGNSA. The CDR3 contains 13 residues. V shed 6 bases, J shed 7 bases, and the junction held 9 bases outside the gene matches.

As concerns this clonotype: Mismatch with germline at one junction end may stem from a read error. V is TRBV27 and J is TRBJ2-7; D uncertain. CDR1 is MNHEY and CDR2 is SMNVEV in the germline V gene (reference sequence). The CDR3 consists of 12 residues. For the CDR3, the DNA is TGTACCAGCAGTTCCCGTGGGTACGAGCAGTACTTC. Protein sequence: CTSSSRGYEQYF.